The following is a TCR beta chain sequence with its context. Assay used: immunoSEQ multiplex PCR; TCRdb lists only in-frame clones, some missing. This sample has about 110,000 clones, with roughly 80% found just once. The sample originates from a study of control samples from healthy donors and cancer patients. V dropped 5 bases and J dropped 0; count of bases not matched to a gene: 2. The CDR3 has 15 amino acids. Germline lookup yields CDR1 SGHAT and CDR2 FQDESV (reference sequence). The receptor's source is a woman between 50 and 59 years old in good health. Input material: blood. The rearrangement joins TRBV11-1 to TRBJ2-3; 10 nucleotides agree with TRBD2. The DNA of the CDR3 is TGTGCCAGCAGCGGGGGACTAGCGAGCACAGATACGCAGTATTTT. Its translation is CASSGGLASTDTQYF.